The 21 T cell receptor beta chains below all came from one sample that was sequenced in a study of blood T cell repertoires in COVID-19. Sequencing was performed with immunoSEQ multiplex PCR; in TCRdb, only in-frame clones are kept and a portion is missing. This sample yields 35,000 to 45,000 clones, of which around 80% are seen a single time; 30% to 35% belongs to the top ten. Sequencing was carried out using peripheral blood. These receptors were obtained from a man aged 60 to 69 with acute or convalescent COVID-19.

This clone appeared a few times. The rearrangement links TRBV6-5 to TRBJ2-5; tentative D call: TRBD1 (6 bases). This CDR3 spans 15 amino acids. The V gene's germline CDR1 is MNHEY and CDR2 SVGAGI. V was shortened by 7 bases and J by 5 bases, with 20 bases between the two germline ends. The CDR3 protein is CASTQGPGVGETQYF. In DNA, the CDR3 is TGTGCCAGCACTCAGGGGCCCGGGGTCGGGGAGACCCAGTACTTC.

The chain recombines TRBV9 with TRBJ2-7; 8 bases fit TRBD1. Trimming removed 0 bases from V and 3 bases from J; junction bases left unmatched: 2. Germline assignment: CDR1 SGDLS and CDR2 YYNGEE. The CDR3 sequence is 14 residues long. As DNA, the CDR3 is TGTGCCAGCAGCGTAGCTACAGGGGGCTACGAGCAGTACTTC. Protein: CASSVATGGYEQYF.

The chain uses TRBV11-2 and TRBJ2-3; a possible D gene is TRBD1 (6 bases). V lost 5 bases and J 1 base, leaving 13 bases between the germline ends. CDR1 is SGHAT and CDR2 is FQNNGV in the germline V gene. The CDR3 spans 15 residues. CDR3 in DNA: TGTGCCAGCAGCCCCCTCCGGACAGGCACAGATACGCAGTATTTT. This codes for CASSPLRTGTDTQYF.

This chain joins TRBV6-5 and TRBJ2-5, with D tentatively TRBD2 (6 bases). The V end lost 5 bases, the J end lost 9 bases, and 19 bases lay between the germline ends. The CDR3 has 14 amino acids. CDR1 is MNHEY, CDR2 SVGAGI, per germline. This CDR3 reads CASSHGTLAMAQYF. CDR3 DNA: TGTGCCAGCAGTCACGGGACTTTAGCAATGGCCCAGTACTTC.

This chain uses TRBV6-5 with TRBJ2-2; a possible D gene is TRBD2 (6 bases). The CDR3 contains 14 residues. The germline gives CDR1 MNHEY, CDR2 SVGAGI. Trimming stripped 6 bases from V and 2 bases from J, with 10 bases between. CDR3 sequence: CASRRDFNTGELFF. The CDR3 region has the DNA TGTGCCAGCAGACGGGACTTTAACACCGGGGAGCTGTTTTTT.

The chain employs TRBV18 and TRBJ2-7, with D possibly being TRBD2 (6 bases). The V gene lost 4 bases and the J gene lost 5 bases, with 9 bases spanning the gap. The CDR3 spans 12 residues. Germline V gene sequence: CDR1 KGHSH, CDR2 LQKENI. The CDR3 region has the DNA TGTGCCAGCTCACGGGGGGTGGACGAGCAGTACTTC. This gives the protein CASSRGVDEQYF.

The CDR3 DNA is TGTGCCAGCAGACCCTCATCTGGACAGGGGGTTGAAGCTTTCTTT. Its protein product is CASRPSSGQGVEAFF. The chain joins TRBV28 to TRBJ1-1, with 10 bases fitting TRBD1. CDR1 and CDR2 from the germline V gene are MDHEN and SYDVKM. CDR3 length equals 15 residues. J was trimmed by 7 bases and V by 6 bases; bases with no gene match: 11. The complete variable domain, with remaining parts taken from reference TRBV28 and TRBJ1-1, reads DVKVTQSSRYLVKRTGEKVFLECVQDMDHENMFWYRQDPGLGLRLIYFSYDVKMKEKGDIPEGYSVSREKKERFSLILESASTNQTSMYLCASRPSSGQGVEAFFGQGTRLTVV.

This clone came up a few times. The rearrangement links TRBV7-8 to TRBJ2-3; 7 bases are a match to TRBD2. This CDR3 spans 15 amino acids. J was trimmed by 3 bases and V by 1 base; bases with no gene match: 4. Germline V gene data show CDR1 as SGHVS and CDR2 as FQNEAQ. CDR3: CASSLVGGSTDTQYF. The CDR3 DNA reads TGTGCCAGCAGCTTAGTGGGAGGGTCTACAGATACGCAGTATTTT.

V usage is TRBV19 and J usage is TRBJ2-3, with 12 bases matching TRBD2. Trimming at V came to 4 bases and at J to 2 bases, leaving 4 bases not matched to a gene. CDR3 length: 16 residues. CDR1 is LNHDA, CDR2 SQIVND, per germline (reference sequence). This CDR3 reads CASSTLAGGHTDTQYF. The DNA for the CDR3 is TGTGCCAGTAGTACACTAGCGGGGGGCCACACAGATACGCAGTATTTT.

A single count supports this clone. This sequence joins TRBV28 and TRBJ2-1; D might be TRBD1 (8 bases). Germline V gene data show CDR1 as MDHEN and CDR2 as SYDVKM. The CDR3 contains 14 residues. V lost 4 bases and J lost 6, with 13 bases in between. CDR3 sequence reads: CASSWTGRGNEQFF. As DNA, the CDR3 is TGTGCCAGCAGTTGGACAGGGAGGGGCAATGAGCAGTTCTTC. The complete variable domain, with remaining parts taken from reference TRBV28 and TRBJ2-1, reads DVKVTQSSRYLVKRTGEKVFLECVQDMDHENMFWYRQDPGLGLRLIYFSYDVKMKEKGDIPEGYSVSREKKERFSLILESASTNQTSMYLCASSWTGRGNEQFFGPGTRLTVL.

In its sample, this clone was seen a few times. The rearrangement joins TRBV19 to TRBJ1-5; TRBD1 is a possible D gene (5 bases). This CDR3 spans 12 amino acids. The V gene lost 6 bases and the J gene lost 12 bases, with 15 bases spanning the gap. Germline assignment: CDR1 LNHDA and CDR2 SQIVND (reference sequence). In nucleotides, the CDR3 is TGTGCCAGTAGACCCCACCAGGGTGTCCAGCATTTT. It is translated as CASRPHQGVQHF.

This clone was seen a single time. V gene TRBV5-1 combines with J gene TRBJ2-2; 10 bases line up with TRBD2. The length of the CDR3 is 16 residues. Germline loops: CDR1 SGHRS, CDR2 YFSETQ. With V trimmed by 6 bases and J by 3 bases, 8 bases remained unmatched. In DNA form, the CDR3 reads TGCGCCAGCACCCTCAGCGGGAGGGCCGACACCGGGGAGCTGTTTTTT. Translated: CASTLSGRADTGELFF.

The rearrangement uses TRBV11-2 and TRBJ2-3, with D possibly matching TRBD1 (5 bases). The CDR3 sequence is 15 residues long. V dropped 2 bases and J dropped 3 bases, with 12 bases sitting between them. Germline CDR1 and CDR2: SGHAT and FQNNGV. Here the CDR3 DNA reads TGTGCCAGCAGCTTACCAGGGTTGAGAACAGATACGCAGTATTTT. This translates into CASSLPGLRTDTQYF. The variable domain in full, with the rest retrieved from reference TRBV11-2 and TRBJ2-3, is EAGVAQSPRYKIIEKRQSVAFWCNPISGHATLYWYQQILGQGPKLLIQFQNNGVVDDSQLPKDRFSAERLKGVDSTLKIQPAKLEDSAVYLCASSLPGLRTDTQYFGPGTRLTVL.

This clone appeared a few times. The V and J genes are TRBV27 and TRBJ1-2, with a possible D match to TRBD1 (5 bases). V lost 2 bases, J lost 2 bases, and 12 bases lay in between. CDR1 and CDR2 (germline): MNHEY, SMNVEV (reference sequence). This CDR3 is built from 15 residues. Here the CDR3 DNA reads TGTGCCAGCAGTTTAGTTATGGGGGGGAACTATGGCTACACCTTC. It encodes CASSLVMGGNYGYTF.

This clone was counted between two and nine times. This chain connects TRBV28 to TRBJ2-7; a possible D gene is TRBD2 (6 bases). There are 14 residues in the CDR3. CDR1 MDHEN and CDR2 SYDVKM come from the germline V gene. Trimming stripped 2 bases from V and 3 bases from J, with 11 bases between. CDR3 DNA: TGTGCCAGCAGTTTAGAGCCTAGCGTCTACGAGCAGTACTTC. Translating gives CASSLEPSVYEQYF.

The chain recombines TRBV7-9 with TRBJ2-4; TRBD1 aligns across 9 bases. This CDR3 has 15 residues. Per germline, CDR1 SEHNR and CDR2 FQNEAQ (reference sequence). Trimming removed 5 bases from V and 7 bases from J; junction bases left unmatched: 9. CDR3: CASSPTGGLYNIQYF. The DNA for the CDR3 is TGTGCCAGCAGCCCCACAGGGGGCTTGTATAACATTCAGTACTTC.

The V call is TRBV10-2, the J call TRBJ2-1, with a weak D call TRBD1 (5 bases). V gave up 2 bases and J gave up 7 bases, with 9 bases separating them. CDR1 WSHSY and CDR2 SAAADI come from the germline V gene. This CDR3 is built from 13 residues. In nucleotides, the CDR3 is TGCGCCAGCAGTGAGATTCAGGGTAATGAGCAGTTCTTC. Translating it yields CASSEIQGNEQFF.

The chain employs TRBV7-9 and TRBJ2-4; 10 bases line up with TRBD1. The CDR3 has 16 amino acids. Germline V gives CDR1 SEHNR, CDR2 FQNEAQ (reference sequence). J was trimmed by 6 bases and V by 6 bases; bases with no gene match: 11. CDR3 in DNA: TGTGCCAGCAGGAGAACTGGACAGGGGGACTCAAACATTCAGTACTTC. Protein: CASRRTGQGDSNIQYF.

J is TRBJ2-5 and V is TRBV27; 12 positions agree with TRBD2. CDR1 and CDR2 from the germline V gene are MNHEY and SMNVEV (reference sequence). The CDR3 is 15 residues long. With 3 bases clipped from V and 4 bases from J, the junction kept 3 bases outside the gene matches. CDR3 in amino acids: CASSLTSGSRETQYF. DNA of the CDR3: TGTGCCAGCAGTTTGACTAGCGGGAGTCGAGAGACCCAGTACTTC.

There are a few counts of this clone. CDR3 DNA sequence: TGTGCCACCAGCAGCCTACCAGATACGCAGTATTTT. Translating it yields CATSSLPDTQYF. The V call is TRBV15, the J call TRBJ2-3; D remains ambiguous. The germline V and J ends were trimmed by 3 bases and 4 bases, with 5 bases remaining between them. The CDR3 is made up of 12 amino acids. Germline V gene lookup returns CDR1 LNHNV and CDR2 YYDKDF (reference sequence).

The chain's CDR3 is CASSFKSLAGGPGYNEQFF. CDR3 bases: TGTGCCAGCAGTTTCAAGAGCCTAGCGGGAGGGCCGGGTTACAATGAGCAGTTCTTC. The chain uses TRBV27 and TRBJ2-1; TRBD2 aligns across 12 bases. This CDR3 contains 19 residues. Trimming removed 3 bases from V and 4 bases from J; junction bases left unmatched: 13. Germline CDR1 and CDR2: MNHEY and SMNVEV (reference sequence).